This T cell receptor beta chain originates from a study of spatial heterogeneity in lung cancer. Study as a whole: There were, on average, more than 9.5 raw-read appearances for each unique TCR and UMI combination. Whole-study findings and limits: Circulating ubiquitous expanded tumor TCRs were observed more frequently at resection than at follow-up.

This CDR3 contains 13 residues. V lost 5 bases to trimming and J lost 0 bases, with 11 bases between them. The germline gives CDR1 GTSNPN, CDR2 SVGIG (reference sequence). Regarding this clonotype: Its specificity is unknown.

Every molecule of TCR cDNA had its own unique molecular identifier. TCRdb called the 5' RACE reads again in MiXCR, with one record for every CDR3 protein. The data show roughly 10,000 distinct CDR3 sequences, roughly a quarter seen once. Described time point: sample taken at primary tumor resection. The input material, whole RNA from tumor, nontumor lung or frozen PBMC, was sequenced unsorted. This TCR was sampled from a female donor with early-stage non-small cell lung cancer. The sequencing here drew on PBMCs, taken at surgery. V is TRBV30 and J is TRBJ2-7; a possible D gene is TRBD1 (5 bases). CDR3 nucleotide sequence: TGTGCCTGGGCCAAGGACAACTCCTACGAGCAGTACTTC. This encodes CAWAKDNSYEQYF.